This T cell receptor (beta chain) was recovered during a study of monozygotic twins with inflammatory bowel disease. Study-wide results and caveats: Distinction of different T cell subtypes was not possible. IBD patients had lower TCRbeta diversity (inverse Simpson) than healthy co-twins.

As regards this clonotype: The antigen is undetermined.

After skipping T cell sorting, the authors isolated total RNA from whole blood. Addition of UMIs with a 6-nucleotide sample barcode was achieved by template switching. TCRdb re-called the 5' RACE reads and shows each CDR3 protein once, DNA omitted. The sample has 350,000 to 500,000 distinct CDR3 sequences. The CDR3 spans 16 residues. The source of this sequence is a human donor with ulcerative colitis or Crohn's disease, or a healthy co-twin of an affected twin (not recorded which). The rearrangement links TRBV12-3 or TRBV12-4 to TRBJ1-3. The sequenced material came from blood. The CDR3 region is CASPLVRYSSGNTIYF.